These 19 T cell receptor beta chains originate from one sample sequenced in a study of identifying expanded T cells in peripheral blood. Using immunoSEQ multiplex PCR, the repertoire was profiled, and TCRdb retains in-frame clones only, with some absent. The sample consists of tens of thousands of clones, roughly 90% of them appearing once. The specimen sequenced was blood. These receptors were collected from a person aged 18 to 75 in good health.

The chain couples TRBV6-1 to TRBJ1-1; D is undetermined. The CDR3 is 12 amino acids. V gave up 8 bases and J gave up 1 base, with 8 bases separating them. Germline-derived CDR1 and CDR2 are MNHNS and SASEGT. This CDR3 is CASGQWNTEAFF. For the CDR3, the DNA is TGTGCCAGCGGCCAGTGGAACACTGAAGCTTTCTTT.

This clone is a singleton in its sample. The rearrangement joins TRBV19 to TRBJ2-1, with D possibly matching TRBD2 (6 bases). The CDR3 covers 16 residues. Germline CDR1 is LNHDA and CDR2 is SQIVND (reference sequence). Trimming stripped 3 bases from V and 8 bases from J, with 20 bases between. The CDR3, as DNA: TGTGCCAGTAGTATTCAAGGTGGGCTAGCGAGCCATGAGCAGTTCTTC. Translating it yields CASSIQGGLASHEQFF.

V gene TRBV19 combines with J gene TRBJ2-7, with D perhaps TRBD1 (6 bases). CDR3 length equals 15 residues. V was shortened by 4 bases and J by 3 bases, with 16 bases between the two germline ends. Germline V gene lookup returns CDR1 LNHDA and CDR2 SQIVND (reference sequence). The CDR3 here is CASSTTVGAGYEQYF. For the CDR3, the DNA is TGTGCCAGTAGTACCACGGTGGGGGCTGGCTACGAGCAGTACTTC.

V is TRBV10-3 and J is TRBJ1-1; no clear D. This CDR3 is 14 amino acids long. Germline CDR1 and CDR2: ENHRY and SYGVKD. Trimming pared 2 bases from V and 10 bases from J, leaving 17 bases between. The CDR3 bases are TGTGCCATCAGTGAGGAGGCCCAAGCCAGAAGAGCTTTCTTT. It codes for CAISEEAQARRAFF.

This chain connects TRBV9 to TRBJ1-2, with a possible D match to TRBD1 (5 bases). With 3 bases removed from V and 4 bases from J, the gap between germline ends came to 19 bases. CDR3 size: 16 residues. CDR1 and CDR2 (germline): SGDLS, YYNGEE. CDR3 bases: TGTGCCAGCAGCGCACTTCCTTCAGGGTTAGGCTATGGCTACACCTTC. Translation: CASSALPSGLGYGYTF.

The rearrangement uses TRBV10-1 and TRBJ1-1, with a weak D call TRBD1 (5 bases). The V gene's germline CDR1 is WNHNN and CDR2 SYGVQD (reference sequence). V was cut by 2 bases and J by 11 bases, with 18 bases left in between. The CDR3 spans 14 residues. Here the CDR3 reads CASSEVFGTPAAFF. CDR3 coding DNA: TGCGCCAGCAGTGAGGTTTTCGGGACTCCGGCGGCTTTCTTT.

The chain couples TRBV27 to TRBJ1-2; TRBD1 aligns across 9 bases. CDR1 MNHEY and CDR2 SMNVEV come from the germline V gene (reference sequence). Trimming took 3 bases from V and 6 from J; bases not matched to a gene: 8. The CDR3 consists of 15 residues. The DNA of the CDR3 is TGTGCCAGCAGTTTTACGAACAGGGGGCAGGATGGCTACACCTTC. This translates into CASSFTNRGQDGYTF.

The chain links TRBV4-1 to TRBJ2-1, with 7 bases fitting TRBD2. The V gene end was trimmed by 1 base and the J gene end by 0 bases; junction bases not matched to a gene: 6. This CDR3 is built from 17 residues. The germline V gene has CDR1 MGHRA and CDR2 YSYEKL. CDR3 loop: CASSQAMAGDSYNEQFF. In DNA, the CDR3 is TGCGCCAGCAGCCAAGCCATGGCGGGGGACTCCTACAATGAGCAGTTCTTC.

V is TRBV7-3 and J is TRBJ1-2, with 7 nucleotides matching TRBD1. The CDR3 totals 15 residues. J was trimmed by 2 bases and V by 5 bases; bases with no gene match: 8. CDR1 and CDR2 from the germline V gene are SGHTA and FQGTGA. The CDR3 DNA follows: TGTGCCAGCAGCCTAAGGGAGGGGGCCAACTATGGCTACACCTTC. Its translation is CASSLREGANYGYTF.

V and J are TRBV19 and TRBJ1-2; 7 positions match TRBD1. The J segment lost 5 bases and the V segment lost 4 bases, leaving 10 bases of the junction unmatched. The CDR3 runs 15 residues. CDR1 is LNHDA, CDR2 SQIVND, per germline (reference sequence). In DNA, the CDR3 is TGTGCCAGTAGTAAACCCCAGGGGGGTGGATATGGCTACACCTTC. It codes for CASSKPQGGGYGYTF.

This chain links TRBV7-9 with TRBJ2-5; 8 bases are shared with TRBD1. V lost 5 bases to trimming and J lost 5 bases; unmatched junction nucleotides: 7. This CDR3 region has 14 residues. CDR1 is SEHNR, CDR2 FQNEAQ, per germline (reference sequence). The CDR3 reads CASSRTGMGETQYF. DNA for the CDR3: TGTGCCAGCAGCCGGACAGGGATGGGGGAGACCCAGTACTTC.

J is TRBJ2-7 and V is TRBV6-1; 9 bases are shared with TRBD1. Germline V gene data show CDR1 as MNHNS and CDR2 as SASEGT. The junction had 11 bases not matched to a gene; V was cut back by 2 bases and J by 6 bases. The CDR3 runs 16 residues. CDR3 sequence: CASSERFGSDRGEQYF. CDR3 bases: TGTGCCAGCAGTGAACGGTTCGGGTCGGACAGGGGCGAGCAGTACTTC.

The chain employs TRBV19 and TRBJ1-1, with 8 bases that match TRBD1. This CDR3 spans 15 amino acids. Germline CDR1 is LNHDA and CDR2 is SQIVND (reference sequence). V lost 1 base and J lost 4; bases outside the gene matches: 5. CDR3 sequence reads: CASSIGQGSLTEAFF. The CDR3, as DNA: TGTGCCAGTAGTATAGGACAGGGGAGTCTCACTGAAGCTTTCTTT.

The chain combines TRBV19 with TRBJ2-1, with 8 bases identical to TRBD2. V was pared by 3 bases and J by 4 bases, with 11 bases of the junction left unmatched. The germline V gene has CDR1 LNHDA and CDR2 SQIVND (reference sequence). This CDR3 comprises 17 residues. This CDR3 reads CASSMTLAEVLYNEQFF. Written as DNA, the CDR3 is TGTGCCAGTAGTATGACACTAGCGGAAGTCCTTTACAATGAGCAGTTCTTC.

V and J are TRBV11-2 and TRBJ2-7, with D possibly being TRBD1 (5 bases). V lost 1 base and J 3 bases, leaving 10 bases between the germline ends. The CDR3 extends over 14 amino acids. Looked up from germline, CDR1 is SGHAT and CDR2 is FQNNGV. CDR3: CASSLGTGYYEQYF. The DNA for the CDR3 is TGTGCCAGCAGCTTAGGAACAGGATACTACGAGCAGTACTTC.

The chain couples TRBV5-1 to TRBJ2-3; D ambiguous. CDR3 length: 15 amino acids. Germline CDR1 and CDR2: SGHRS and YFSETQ. The V end was cut by 1 base, the J end by 0 bases, with 9 bases between. The CDR3 DNA is TGCGCCAGCAGCTTGTCCGGCCTTAGCACAGATACGCAGTATTTT. The encoded protein is CASSLSGLSTDTQYF. Together with reference TRBV5-1 and TRBJ2-3, the CDR3 gives the full variable domain: KAGVTQTPRYLIKTRGQQVTLSCSPISGHRSVSWYQQTPGQGLQFLFEYFSETQRNKGNFPGRFSGRQFSNSRSEMNVSTLELGDSALYLCASSLSGLSTDTQYFGPGTRLTVL.

This clone was found once. This chain uses TRBV21-1 with TRBJ1-6; whether TRBD1, the table's D call, matches the DNA was not checked. TRBV21-1 is noted as a pseudogene. The CDR3 is 16 residues long. CDR3 protein: CASSKDQGFRGSPLHF. As DNA, the CDR3 is TGTGCCAGCAGCAAAGATCAGGGGTTTAGGGGGTCACCCCTCCACTTT.

CDR3 amino acids: CASSTTDAGNTIYF. The CDR3 DNA is TGTGCCAGCAGCACGACCGATGCAGGAAACACCATATATTTT. The V call is TRBV7-9, the J call TRBJ1-3; unclear D gene. Germline lookup yields CDR1 SEHNR and CDR2 FQNEAQ (reference sequence). Trimming cost V 5 bases and J 4 bases, with 12 bases left between them. This CDR3 spans 14 amino acids.

The chain joins TRBV5-4 to TRBJ2-7; D is uncertain. Germline loops: CDR1 SGHNT, CDR2 YYREEE (reference sequence). The V and J ends lost 0 bases and 2 bases respectively, with 12 bases between them. The CDR3 totals 15 residues. CDR3 coding DNA: TGTGCCAGCAGCTTGGAAGTGGGAAAAGCCTACGAGCAGTACTTC. It translates to CASSLEVGKAYEQYF.